This T cell receptor beta chain was recovered during a study of blood T cell repertoires in COVID-19. Libraries were prepared by immunoSEQ multiplex PCR; TCRdb keeps only in-frame clonotypes and omits some of them. The repertoire includes approximately 240,000 clones, around 82% of them detected once, and more than 4.5% sits in the top ten. In germline, CDR1 is MNHNS, CDR2 SASEGT. Trimming removed 0 bases from V and 2 bases from J, with 17 bases in between. The CDR3 sequence is 17 residues long. The rearrangement joins TRBV6-1 to TRBJ2-7, with D maybe TRBD2 (6 bases). This TCR came from a woman over 75 with active or convalescent COVID-19. The sequenced material came from peripheral blood. The CDR3 region is CASSEAAGRDWTYEQYF. The CDR3 bases are TGTGCCAGCAGTGAAGCGGCCGGCCGGGACTGGACCTACGAGCAGTACTTC.